This TCR beta chain was profiled in a study of synovial regulatory T cells in juvenile arthritis. The germline V gene has CDR1 KGHSH and CDR2 LQKENI. The CDR3 extends over 14 amino acids. No nucleotide data were recorded. Considering frequency, this clone is medium-sized. Some clones are missing from TCRdb's copy, which holds only in-frame ones; the method was immunoSEQ multiplex PCR. This sample's table reports more than 9,500 clones. The receptor was isolated from a donor aged 2-35 years with juvenile idiopathic arthritis. Sequencing used Treg cells from blood. As to subset: remaining (HLA-DR-negative) circulating blood Treg cells. V gene TRBV18 combines with J gene TRBJ1-4. CDR3 sequence: CASSPGATNEKLFF.